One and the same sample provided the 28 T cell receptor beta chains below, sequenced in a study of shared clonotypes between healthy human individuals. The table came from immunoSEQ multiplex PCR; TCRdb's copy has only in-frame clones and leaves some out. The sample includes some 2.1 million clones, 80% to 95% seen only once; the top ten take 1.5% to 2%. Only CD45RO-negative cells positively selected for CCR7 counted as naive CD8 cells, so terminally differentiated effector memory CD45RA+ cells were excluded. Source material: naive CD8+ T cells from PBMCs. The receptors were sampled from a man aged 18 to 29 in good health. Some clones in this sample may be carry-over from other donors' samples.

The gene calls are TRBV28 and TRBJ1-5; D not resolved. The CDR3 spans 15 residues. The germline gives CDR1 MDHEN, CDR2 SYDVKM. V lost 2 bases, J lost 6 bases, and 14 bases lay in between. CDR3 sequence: CASSLGTANGQPQHF. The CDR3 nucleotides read TGTGCCAGCAGTTTAGGTACAGCTAATGGTCAGCCCCAGCATTTT.

The DNA for the CDR3 is TGTGCCAGCATCTTAGCGGGAAGGCCAGATACGCAGTATTTT. Residues: CASILAGRPDTQYF. The chain couples TRBV28 to TRBJ2-3; 8 nucleotides agree with TRBD2. Germline V gene lookup returns CDR1 MDHEN and CDR2 SYDVKM. V lost 7 bases, J lost 4 bases, and 7 bases stayed unmatched. This CDR3 contains 14 residues.

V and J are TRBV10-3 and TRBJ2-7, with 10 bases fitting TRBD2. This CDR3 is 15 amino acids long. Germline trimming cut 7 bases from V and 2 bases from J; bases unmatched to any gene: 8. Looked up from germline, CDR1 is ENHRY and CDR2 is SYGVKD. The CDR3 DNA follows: TGTGCCATCAAAGGGAATAGCGGGGGGACCTACGAGCAGTACTTC. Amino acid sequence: CAIKGNSGGTYEQYF.

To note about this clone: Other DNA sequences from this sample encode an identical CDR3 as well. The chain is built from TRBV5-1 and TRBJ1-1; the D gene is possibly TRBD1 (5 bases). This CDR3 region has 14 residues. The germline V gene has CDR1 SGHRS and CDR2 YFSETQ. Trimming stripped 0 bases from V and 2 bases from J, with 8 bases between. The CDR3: CASSLVQGNTEAFF. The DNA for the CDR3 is TGCGCCAGCAGCTTGGTGCAGGGAAACACTGAAGCTTTCTTT.

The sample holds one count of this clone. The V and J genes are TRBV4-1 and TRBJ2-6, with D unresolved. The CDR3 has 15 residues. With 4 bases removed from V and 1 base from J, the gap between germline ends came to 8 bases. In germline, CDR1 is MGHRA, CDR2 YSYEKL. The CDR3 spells CASSLLLSGANVLTF. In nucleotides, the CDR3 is TGCGCCAGCAGCCTACTTCTATCTGGGGCCAACGTCCTGACTTTC.

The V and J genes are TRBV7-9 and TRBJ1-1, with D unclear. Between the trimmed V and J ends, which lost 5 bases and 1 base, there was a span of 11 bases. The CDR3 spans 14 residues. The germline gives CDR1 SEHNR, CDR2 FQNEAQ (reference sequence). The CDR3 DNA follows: TGTGCCAGCAGCCCACCACAGCCGAACACTGAAGCTTTCTTT. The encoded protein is CASSPPQPNTEAFF.

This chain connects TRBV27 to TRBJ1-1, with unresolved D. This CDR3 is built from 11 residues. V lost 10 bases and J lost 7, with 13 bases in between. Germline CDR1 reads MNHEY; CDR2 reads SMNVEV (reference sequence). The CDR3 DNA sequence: TGTGCCACCCCCGCTACTTTTGAAGCTTTCTTT. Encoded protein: CATPATFEAFF.

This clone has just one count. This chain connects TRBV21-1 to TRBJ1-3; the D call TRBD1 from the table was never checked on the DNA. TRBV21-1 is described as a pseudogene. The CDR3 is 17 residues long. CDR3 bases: TGTGCCAGCAGCAAAGGACACGGCCCGAACTCTGGAAACACCATATATTTT. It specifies CASSKGHGPNSGNTIYF.

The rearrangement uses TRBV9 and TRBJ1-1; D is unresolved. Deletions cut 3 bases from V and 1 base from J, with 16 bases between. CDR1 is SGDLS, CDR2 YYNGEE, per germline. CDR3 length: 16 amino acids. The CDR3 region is CASSAADGPKNTEAFF. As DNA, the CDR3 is TGTGCCAGCAGCGCTGCGGACGGACCAAAGAACACTGAAGCTTTCTTT.

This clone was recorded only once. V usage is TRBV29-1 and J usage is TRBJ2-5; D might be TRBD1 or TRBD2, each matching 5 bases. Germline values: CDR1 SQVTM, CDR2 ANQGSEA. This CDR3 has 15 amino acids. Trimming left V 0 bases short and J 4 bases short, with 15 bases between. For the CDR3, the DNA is TGCAGCGTTGAAGAAGCAGGTATTGGGGGAGAGACCCAGTACTTC. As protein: CSVEEAGIGGETQYF.

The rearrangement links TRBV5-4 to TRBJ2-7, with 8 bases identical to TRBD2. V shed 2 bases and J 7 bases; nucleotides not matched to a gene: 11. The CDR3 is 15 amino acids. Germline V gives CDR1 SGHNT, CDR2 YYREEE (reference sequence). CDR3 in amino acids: CASSFFREGLEEQYF. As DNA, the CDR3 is TGTGCCAGCAGCTTTTTTCGGGAGGGGCTGGAAGAGCAGTACTTC.

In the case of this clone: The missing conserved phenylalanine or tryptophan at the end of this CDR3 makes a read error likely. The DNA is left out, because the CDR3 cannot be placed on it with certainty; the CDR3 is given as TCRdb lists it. CDR3 amino acids: CASGSDVPTVG. J is TRBJ2-7 and V is TRBV28; TRBD2 reflects the table's D call only, with no check against the DNA. CDR1 MDHEN and CDR2 SYDVKM come from the germline V gene. The CDR3 numbers 11 amino acids, ends counted.

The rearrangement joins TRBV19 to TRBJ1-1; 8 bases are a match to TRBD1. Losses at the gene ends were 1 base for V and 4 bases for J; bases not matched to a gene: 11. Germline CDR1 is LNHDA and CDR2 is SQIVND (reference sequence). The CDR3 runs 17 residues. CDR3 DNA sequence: TGTGCCAGTAGTATAGTCCCCCCTACAGGGGGGATCACTGAAGCTTTCTTT. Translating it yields CASSIVPPTGGITEAFF. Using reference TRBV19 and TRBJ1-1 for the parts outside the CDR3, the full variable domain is DGGITQSPKYLFRKEGQNVTLSCEQNLNHDAMYWYRQDPGQGLRLIYYSQIVNDFQKGDIAEGYSVSREKKESFPLTVTSAQKNPTAFYLCASSIVPPTGGITEAFFGQGTRLTVV.

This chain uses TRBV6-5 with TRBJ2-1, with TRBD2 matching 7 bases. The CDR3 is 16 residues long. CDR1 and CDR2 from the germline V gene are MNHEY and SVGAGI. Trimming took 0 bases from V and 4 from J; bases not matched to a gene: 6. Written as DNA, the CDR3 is TGTGCCAGCAGTTACTCGGGACTAACCCCGTACAATGAGCAGTTCTTC. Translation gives CASSYSGLTPYNEQFF.

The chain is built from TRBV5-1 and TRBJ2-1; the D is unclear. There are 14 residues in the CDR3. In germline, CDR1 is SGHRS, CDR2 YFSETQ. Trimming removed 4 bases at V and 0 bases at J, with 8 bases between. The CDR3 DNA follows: TGCGCCAGCAGCCCTAACTTCTCCTACAATGAGCAGTTCTTC. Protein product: CASSPNFSYNEQFF.

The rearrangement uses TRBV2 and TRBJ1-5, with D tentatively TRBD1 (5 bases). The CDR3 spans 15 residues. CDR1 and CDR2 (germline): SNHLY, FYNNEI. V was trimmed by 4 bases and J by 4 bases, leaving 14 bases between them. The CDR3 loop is CASSGLGVGNQPQHF. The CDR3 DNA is TGTGCCAGCAGTGGCTTGGGGGTAGGAAATCAGCCCCAGCATTTT.

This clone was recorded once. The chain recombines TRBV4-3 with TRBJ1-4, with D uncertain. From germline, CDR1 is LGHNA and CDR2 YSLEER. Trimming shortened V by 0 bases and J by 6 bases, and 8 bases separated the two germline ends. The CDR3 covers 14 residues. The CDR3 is CASSQDRVYEKLFF. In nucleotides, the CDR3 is TGCGCCAGCAGCCAAGATCGGGTTTATGAAAAACTGTTTTTT.

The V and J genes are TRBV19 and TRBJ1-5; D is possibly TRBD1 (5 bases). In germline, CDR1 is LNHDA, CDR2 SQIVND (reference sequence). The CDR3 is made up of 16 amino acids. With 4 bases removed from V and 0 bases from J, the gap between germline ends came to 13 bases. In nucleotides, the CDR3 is TGTGCCAGTAGTAATACGGGACTTCATAGCAATCAGCCCCAGCATTTT. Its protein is CASSNTGLHSNQPQHF.

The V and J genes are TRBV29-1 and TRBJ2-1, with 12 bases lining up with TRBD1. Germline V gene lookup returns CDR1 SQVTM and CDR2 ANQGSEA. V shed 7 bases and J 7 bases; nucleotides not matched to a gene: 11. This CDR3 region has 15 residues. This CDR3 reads CSASLRDRGPNEQFF. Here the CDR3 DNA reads TGCAGCGCATCACTCCGGGACAGGGGGCCAAATGAGCAGTTCTTC.

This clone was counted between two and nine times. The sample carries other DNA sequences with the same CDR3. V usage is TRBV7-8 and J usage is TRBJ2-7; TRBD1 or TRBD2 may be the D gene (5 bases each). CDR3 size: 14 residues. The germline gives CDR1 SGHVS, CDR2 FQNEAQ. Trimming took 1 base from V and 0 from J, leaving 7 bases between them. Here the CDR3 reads CASSLVGTSYEQYF. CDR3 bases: TGTGCCAGCAGCTTAGTCGGGACCTCCTACGAGCAGTACTTC.

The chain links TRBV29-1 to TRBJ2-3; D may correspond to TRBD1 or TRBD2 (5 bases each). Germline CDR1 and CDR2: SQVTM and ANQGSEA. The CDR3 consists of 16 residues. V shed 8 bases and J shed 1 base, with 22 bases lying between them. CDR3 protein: CSRRSPGLVGTDTQYF. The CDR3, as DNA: TGCAGCCGGAGGAGCCCAGGGCTAGTGGGCACAGATACGCAGTATTTT.

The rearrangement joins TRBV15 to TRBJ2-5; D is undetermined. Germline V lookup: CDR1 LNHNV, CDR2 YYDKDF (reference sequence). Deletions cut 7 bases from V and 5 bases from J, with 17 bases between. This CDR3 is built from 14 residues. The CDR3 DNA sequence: TGTGCCACCAAATACGGTTTCCTGGGCGAGACCCAGTACTTC. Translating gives CATKYGFLGETQYF.

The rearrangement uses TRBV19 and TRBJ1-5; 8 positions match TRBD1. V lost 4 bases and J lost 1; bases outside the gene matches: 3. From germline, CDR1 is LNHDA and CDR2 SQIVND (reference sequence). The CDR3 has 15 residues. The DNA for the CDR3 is TGTGCCAGTAGTACACAGGGGGTGAGCAATCAGCCCCAGCATTTT. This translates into CASSTQGVSNQPQHF.

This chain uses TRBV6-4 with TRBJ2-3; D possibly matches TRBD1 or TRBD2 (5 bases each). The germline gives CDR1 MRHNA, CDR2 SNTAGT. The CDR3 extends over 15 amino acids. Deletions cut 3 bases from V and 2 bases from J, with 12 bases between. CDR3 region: CASSEGRLNTDTQYF. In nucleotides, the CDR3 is TGTGCCAGCAGTGAGGGACGGCTTAACACAGATACGCAGTATTTT.

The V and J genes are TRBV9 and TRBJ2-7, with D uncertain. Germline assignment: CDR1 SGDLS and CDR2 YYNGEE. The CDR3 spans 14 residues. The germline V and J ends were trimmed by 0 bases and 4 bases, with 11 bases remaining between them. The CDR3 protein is CASSVAGSQYEQYF. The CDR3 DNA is TGTGCCAGCAGCGTAGCCGGCAGCCAGTACGAGCAGTACTTC.

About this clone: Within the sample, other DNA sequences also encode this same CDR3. The CDR3 DNA reads TGTGCCAGCAGCCCAACGGGGGGCAGGAACACTGAAGCTTTCTTT. Its protein is CASSPTGGRNTEAFF. The chain joins TRBV7-3 to TRBJ1-1, with D perhaps matching TRBD1 (6 bases). Germline V gene lookup returns CDR1 SGHTA and CDR2 FQGTGA. Trimming cost V 5 bases and J 1 base, with 14 bases left between them. The CDR3 loop spans 15 amino acids.

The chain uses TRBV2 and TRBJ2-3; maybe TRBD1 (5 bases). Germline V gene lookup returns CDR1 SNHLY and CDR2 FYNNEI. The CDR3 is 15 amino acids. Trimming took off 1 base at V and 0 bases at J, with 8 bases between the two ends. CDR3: CASSEGQRSTDTQYF. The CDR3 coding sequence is TGTGCCAGCAGTGAAGGACAGAGAAGCACAGATACGCAGTATTTT.

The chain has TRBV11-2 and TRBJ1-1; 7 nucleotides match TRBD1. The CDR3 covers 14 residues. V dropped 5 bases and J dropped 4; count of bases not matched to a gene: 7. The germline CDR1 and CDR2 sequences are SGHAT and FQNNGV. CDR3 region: CASSPTRGTTEAFF. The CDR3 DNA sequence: TGTGCCAGCAGCCCAACCAGGGGGACCACTGAAGCTTTCTTT.